This T cell receptor (beta chain) was recorded in a study of blood T cell repertoires in COVID-19. This clone was observed a single time. Clones were sequenced by immunoSEQ multiplex PCR, and TCRdb holds only the in-frame ones, with some missing. Of about 160,000 clones in the sample, about 85% were seen once. Trimming removed 3 bases at V and 1 base at J, with 9 bases between. CDR1 is SGHAT, CDR2 FQNNGV, per germline. This CDR3 comprises 14 residues. The sequenced material came from peripheral blood. This chain uses TRBV11-2 with TRBJ1-2, with D perhaps matching TRBD1 (6 bases). This receptor was identified in a man aged 55 to 69 who had recovered from COVID-19. CDR3 sequence (DNA): TGTGCCAGCAGCTTGGACAGTCTTAACTATGGCTACACCTTC. Translated: CASSLDSLNYGYTF. The full variable domain, rest sourced from reference TRBV11-2 and TRBJ1-2, is EAGVAQSPRYKIIEKRQSVAFWCNPISGHATLYWYQQILGQGPKLLIQFQNNGVVDDSQLPKDRFSAERLKGVDSTLKIQPAKLEDSAVYLCASSLDSLNYGYTFGSGTRLTVV.